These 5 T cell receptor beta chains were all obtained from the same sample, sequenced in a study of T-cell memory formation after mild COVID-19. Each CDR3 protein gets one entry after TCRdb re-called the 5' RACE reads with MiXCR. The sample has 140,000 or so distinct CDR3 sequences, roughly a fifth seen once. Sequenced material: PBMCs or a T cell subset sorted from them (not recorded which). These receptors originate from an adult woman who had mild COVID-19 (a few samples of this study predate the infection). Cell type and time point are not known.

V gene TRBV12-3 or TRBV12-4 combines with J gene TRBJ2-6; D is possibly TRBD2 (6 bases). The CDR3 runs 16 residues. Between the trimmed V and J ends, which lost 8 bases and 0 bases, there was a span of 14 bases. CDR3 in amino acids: CASLPGRRSGANVLTF. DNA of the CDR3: TGTGCCAGCCTCCCTGGGAGGCGCTCTGGGGCCAACGTCCTGACTTTC.

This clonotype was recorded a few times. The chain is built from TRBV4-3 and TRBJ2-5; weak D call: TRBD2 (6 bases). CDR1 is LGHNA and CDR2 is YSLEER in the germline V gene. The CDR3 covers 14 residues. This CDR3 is CTPSRAGHQETQYF. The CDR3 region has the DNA TGCACCCCGTCAAGGGCGGGGCACCAAGAGACCCAGTACTTC.

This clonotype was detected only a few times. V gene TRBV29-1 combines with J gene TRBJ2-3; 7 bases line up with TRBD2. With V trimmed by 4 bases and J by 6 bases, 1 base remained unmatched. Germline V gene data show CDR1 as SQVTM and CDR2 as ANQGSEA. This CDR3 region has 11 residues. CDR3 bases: TGCAGCGTTGCCGGGGGGGATACGCAGTATTTT. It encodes CSVAGGDTQYF.

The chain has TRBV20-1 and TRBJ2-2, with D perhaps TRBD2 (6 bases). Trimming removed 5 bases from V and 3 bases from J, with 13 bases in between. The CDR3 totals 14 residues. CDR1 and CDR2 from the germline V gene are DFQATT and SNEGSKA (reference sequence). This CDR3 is CSAARAGYTGELFF. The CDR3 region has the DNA TGCAGTGCTGCTCGGGCGGGATACACCGGGGAGCTGTTTTTT.

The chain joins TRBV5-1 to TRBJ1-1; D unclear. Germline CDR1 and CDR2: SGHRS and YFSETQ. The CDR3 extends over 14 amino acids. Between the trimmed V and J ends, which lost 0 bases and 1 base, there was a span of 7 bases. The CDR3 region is CASSLARPNTEAFF. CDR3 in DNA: TGCGCCAGCAGCTTGGCACGTCCGAACACTGAAGCTTTCTTT.